The present TCR beta chain was sequenced within a study of TIL therapy for anti-PD-1-resistant metastatic lung cancer. This was the immunoSEQ v3 assay. The protocol was immunoSEQ multiplex PCR, while the TCRdb copy is restricted to in-frame clones and leaves out a portion. The table lists approximately 24,000 clones, around 70% of them singletons. Time point indicated: pre-treatment sample, taken before nivolumab and TIL therapy. The tumor samples were excised metastases, mostly pleural nodules or supraclavicular lymph nodes. V trimming: 6 bases; J trimming: 7 bases; junction bases outside the gene matches: 3. In germline, CDR1 is SGHVS, CDR2 FNYEAQ. The CDR3 contains 14 residues.

The sequences come from tumor tissue, collected at baseline. V gene TRBV7-6 combines with J gene TRBJ2-1; 13 bases line up with TRBD2. The origin of this receptor is a person aged 25 to 80 with non-small cell lung cancer. For the CDR3, the DNA is TGTGCCAGCAGGGGGACTAGCGGGGTTAATGAGCAGTTCTTC. It specifies CASRGTSGVNEQFF.